The next 27 T cell receptor beta chains were all read from a single sample in a study of spatial heterogeneity in lung cancer. Time point noted: sample taken at primary tumor resection. Whole RNA obtained from tumor, nontumor lung or frozen PBMC underwent sequencing without sorting. TCRdb called the 5' RACE reads again in MiXCR, with one record for every CDR3 protein. The sample contains tens of thousands of distinct CDR3 sequences, roughly 12% of which appear only once. This material consisted of PBMCs, taken at surgery. Receptors originate from a male donor with early-stage non-small cell lung cancer.

The V gene is TRBV7-2, the J gene TRBJ1-3; no definite D call. The CDR3 covers 16 residues. With 4 bases removed from V and 0 bases from J, the gap between germline ends came to 13 bases. CDR1 SGHTA and CDR2 FQGNSA come from the germline V gene. In nucleotides, the CDR3 is TGTGCCAGCAGCTATTTCCCCCGACACTCTGGAAACACCATATATTTT. Translated: CASSYFPRHSGNTIYF.

The chain uses TRBV30 and TRBJ1-2, with 8 bases identical to TRBD1. Germline values: CDR1 GTSNPN, CDR2 SVGIG (reference sequence). CDR3 length: 11 amino acids. CDR3 DNA: TGTGCACAGGGGGCTAACTATGGCTACACCTTC. Translation: CAQGANYGYTF. The full variable domain, its missing parts supplied by reference TRBV30 and TRBJ1-2, is SQTIHQWPATLVQPVGSPLSLECTVEGTSNPNLYWYRQAAGRGLQLLFYSVGIGQISSEVPQNLSASRPQDRQFILSSKKLLLSDSGFYLCAQGANYGYTFGSGTRLTVV.

The sample holds many counts of this clonotype. The chain is built from TRBV28 and TRBJ1-1; 10 positions agree with TRBD1. The CDR3 is 18 residues long. Germline-derived CDR1 and CDR2 are MDHEN and SYDVKM. V lost 5 bases and J lost 3; bases outside the gene matches: 15. The CDR3 spells CASSPPGQGWRTDTEAFF. The DNA for the CDR3 is TGTGCCAGCAGTCCCCCGGGACAGGGGTGGAGAACGGACACTGAAGCTTTCTTT.

This clonotype was counted many times. This rearrangement joins TRBV5-6 to TRBJ1-2; TRBD1 matches 9 bases. Germline trimming cut 6 bases from V and 8 bases from J; bases unmatched to any gene: 17. Germline V gene sequence: CDR1 SGHDT, CDR2 YYEEEE. The CDR3 runs to 16 residues. The CDR3: CASITLSGTGLYGYTF. The CDR3 coding sequence is TGTGCCAGCATCACTCTGTCCGGGACAGGGCTTTACGGCTACACCTTC.

This clonotype was counted ten times or more. V is TRBV6-2 or TRBV6-3 and J is TRBJ2-5; D ambiguous. This CDR3 contains 14 residues. Germline-derived CDR1 and CDR2 are MNHEY and SVGEGT. Trimming pared 2 bases from V and 5 bases from J, leaving 12 bases between. The DNA for the CDR3 is TGTGCCAGCAGTTACAGTAGGATTATCGAGACCCAGTACTTC. This translates into CASSYSRIIETQYF.

This clonotype has a handful of counts. This sequence joins TRBV7-3 and TRBJ2-4; D remains unclear. Per germline, CDR1 SGHTA and CDR2 FQGTGA. The V end was cut by 0 bases, the J end by 4 bases, with 4 bases between. This CDR3 has 13 amino acids. CDR3 in amino acids: CASSLTEKNIQYF. Written as DNA, the CDR3 is TGTGCCAGCAGCTTAACGGAAAAAAACATTCAGTACTTC.

The J gene is TRBJ2-2, the V gene TRBV19, with D tentatively TRBD1 (6 bases). The germline V gene encodes CDR1 LNHDA and CDR2 SQIVND (reference sequence). V was clipped by 6 bases and J by 0 bases, with 17 bases between them. There are 17 residues in the CDR3. The chain's CDR3 is CASSDPGTPSNTGELFF. The CDR3, as DNA: TGTGCCAGTAGCGATCCCGGGACACCTTCGAACACCGGGGAGCTGTTTTTT.

This clonotype came up a few times. The chain combines TRBV28 with TRBJ2-1; 9 bases are a match to TRBD2. This CDR3 region has 15 residues. V shed 4 bases, J shed 4 bases, and the junction held 5 bases outside the gene matches. The germline V gene has CDR1 MDHEN and CDR2 SYDVKM. The DNA of the CDR3 is TGTGCCAGCAGTTCCAGCGGGAGGACTTACAATGAGCAGTTCTTC. This encodes CASSSSGRTYNEQFF.

The V gene is TRBV7-2, the J gene TRBJ2-1; D is perhaps TRBD2 (5 bases). The V end lost 3 bases, the J end lost 9 bases, and 18 bases lay between the germline ends. This CDR3 has 15 residues. Germline CDR1 and CDR2: SGHTA and FQGNSA. CDR3 protein: CASSFDSTSLAEQFF. DNA for the CDR3: TGTGCCAGCAGCTTCGACTCTACTAGTTTAGCTGAGCAGTTCTTC.

The chain recombines TRBV28 with TRBJ2-3; weak D call: TRBD1 (6 bases). Per the germline V gene, CDR1 is MDHEN and CDR2 is SYDVKM. CDR3 length: 14 residues. V was cut by 3 bases and J by 5 bases, with 12 bases left in between. The CDR3 DNA sequence: TGTGCCAGCAGTTTGGCAGGGGTAGTAGATACGCAGTATTTT. Its protein is CASSLAGVVDTQYF.

The sample holds a few counts of this clonotype. The chain carries TRBV7-9 and TRBJ1-5, with TRBD1 identical over 8 bases. CDR1 is SEHNR, CDR2 FQNEAQ, per germline (reference sequence). This CDR3 is 14 amino acids long. After removal of 5 bases from V and 4 bases from J, the junction contained 4 bases not matched to a gene. As DNA, the CDR3 is TGTGCCAGCAGCCCGACAGGGGATAATCAGCCCCAGCATTTT. Translated, it gives CASSPTGDNQPQHF.

This clonotype has a handful of counts. This chain uses TRBV4-1 with TRBJ1-1, with 8 positions matching TRBD1. Germline-derived CDR1 and CDR2 are MGHRA and YSYEKL. CDR3 length: 16 amino acids. V trimming: 2 bases; J trimming: 5 bases; junction bases outside the gene matches: 10. The CDR3, as DNA: TGCGCCAGCAGCCAAAACTCGGCCCACAGGGGGACTGAAGCTTTCTTT. It is translated as CASSQNSAHRGTEAFF.

The table lists this clonotype with a few counts. The V call is TRBV28, the J call TRBJ2-5; TRBD1 might be the D (6 bases). CDR1 and CDR2 from the germline V gene are MDHEN and SYDVKM. The CDR3 contains 14 residues. The V and J ends lost 4 bases and 4 bases respectively, with 13 bases between them. The CDR3 nucleotides read TGTGCCAGCAGTTGGAACAGGGAAGGAGAGACCCAGTACTTC. Translating it yields CASSWNREGETQYF.

CDR3: CASSYSRERGYTF. CDR3 nucleotides: TGTGCCAGCAGTTACTCAAGGGAGCGGGGCTACACCTTC. The chain recombines TRBV6-5 with TRBJ1-2; the D is unclear. Per the germline V gene, CDR1 is MNHEY and CDR2 is SVGAGI. The CDR3 is made up of 13 amino acids. Trimming cost V 0 bases and J 8 bases, with 10 bases left between them.

J is TRBJ2-1 and V is TRBV28, with TRBD2 matching over 10 bases. J was trimmed by 0 bases and V by 8 bases; bases with no gene match: 4. Looked up from germline, CDR1 is MDHEN and CDR2 is SYDVKM. The CDR3 length is 15 residues. This chain's CDR3 is CASVSSGSSYNEQFF. The CDR3 DNA follows: TGTGCCAGCGTCTCTAGCGGGAGCTCCTACAATGAGCAGTTCTTC.

This chain's CDR3 is CASSPVQGVKYNEQFF. The DNA of the CDR3 is TGTGCCAGCAGCCCAGTGCAGGGGGTTAAGTACAATGAGCAGTTCTTC. The chain couples TRBV11-2 to TRBJ2-1; 7 bases map to TRBD1. The V segment lost 5 bases and the J segment 4 bases; nucleotides outside the gene matches: 11. The CDR3 spans 16 residues. The germline V gene has CDR1 SGHAT and CDR2 FQNNGV. The complete variable domain, with remaining parts taken from reference TRBV11-2 and TRBJ2-1, reads EAGVAQSPRYKIIEKRQSVAFWCNPISGHATLYWYQQILGQGPKLLIQFQNNGVVDDSQLPKDRFSAERLKGVDSTLKIQPAKLEDSAVYLCASSPVQGVKYNEQFFGPGTRLTVL.

The J gene is TRBJ2-5, the V gene TRBV28; 11 bases are a match to TRBD2. The CDR3 length is 16 residues. J gave up 5 bases and V 4 bases, and 9 bases lay outside the gene matches. Germline V gene data show CDR1 as MDHEN and CDR2 as SYDVKM. CDR3 sequence: CASSSRTSGRGETQYF. As DNA, the CDR3 is TGTGCCAGCAGTTCGCGTACTAGCGGGAGAGGGGAGACCCAGTACTTC.

Written as DNA, the CDR3 is TGTGCCAGCAGCGCGGCTGTAAACAGTGAAAAACTGTTTTTT. Translating gives CASSAAVNSEKLFF. V usage is TRBV7-9 and J usage is TRBJ1-4; D remains unclear. Between the trimmed V and J ends, which lost 5 bases and 7 bases, there was a span of 14 bases. Germline assignment: CDR1 SEHNR and CDR2 FQNEAQ (reference sequence). The CDR3 covers 14 residues. The variable domain in full, completed from reference TRBV7-9 and TRBJ1-4, reads DTGVSQNPRHKITKRGQNVTFRCDPISEHNRLYWYRQTLGQGPEFLTYFQNEAQLEKSRLLSDRFSAERPKGSFSTLEIQRTEQGDSAMYLCASSAAVNSEKLFFGSGTQLSVL.

The genes are TRBV20-1 and TRBJ2-1; 10 nucleotides agree with TRBD2. From germline, CDR1 is DFQATT and CDR2 SNEGSKA (reference sequence). The CDR3 covers 13 residues. V gave up 1 base and J gave up 7 bases; unmatched junction bases: 1. CDR3 in DNA: TGCAGTGCTAGAGTAGCGGGGGGTAATGAGCAGTTCTTC. It encodes CSARVAGGNEQFF.

The chain employs TRBV11-2 and TRBJ1-1, with a weak D call TRBD1 (6 bases). V was cut by 6 bases and J by 4 bases, with 21 bases left in between. Germline assignment: CDR1 SGHAT and CDR2 FQNNGV. The CDR3 spans 16 residues. The CDR3 DNA follows: TGTGCCAGCAGTCACACACAGTACAGGGTAGTCACTGAAGCTTTCTTT. Protein sequence: CASSHTQYRVVTEAFF.

The gene calls are TRBV28 and TRBJ2-1, with 9 bases lining up with TRBD2. With V trimmed by 5 bases and J by 4 bases, 6 bases remained unmatched. Looked up from germline, CDR1 is MDHEN and CDR2 is SYDVKM. This CDR3 spans 15 amino acids. As DNA, the CDR3 is TGTGCCAGCAGTACGAGGACTAGCGCATACAATGAGCAGTTCTTC. This gives the protein CASSTRTSAYNEQFF. Full variable domain (outside the CDR3, taken from reference TRBV28 and TRBJ2-1): DVKVTQSSRYLVKRTGEKVFLECVQDMDHENMFWYRQDPGLGLRLIYFSYDVKMKEKGDIPEGYSVSREKKERFSLILESASTNQTSMYLCASSTRTSAYNEQFFGPGTRLTVL.

V is TRBV9 and J is TRBJ2-1, with 8 nucleotides matching TRBD1. Germline assignment: CDR1 SGDLS and CDR2 YYNGEE. The trim removed 0 bases at V and 8 bases at J, leaving 4 bases unmatched. The CDR3 length is 14 residues. The CDR3 protein is CASSVARGQDEQFF. CDR3 nucleotide sequence: TGTGCCAGCAGCGTAGCCAGGGGACAGGATGAGCAGTTCTTC.

This clonotype showed up just a few times. The chain recombines TRBV7-9 with TRBJ2-7; maybe TRBD2 (6 bases). The CDR3 extends over 14 amino acids. V was cut by 5 bases and J by 2 bases, with 13 bases left in between. CDR1 and CDR2 (germline): SEHNR, FQNEAQ (reference sequence). The CDR3 DNA reads TGTGCCAGCAGCCGCGGGGCAGCCGCCTACGAGCAGTACTTC. It encodes CASSRGAAAYEQYF.

The chain uses TRBV29-1 and TRBJ1-2, with D uncertain. The CDR3 length is 13 residues. Germline V gene lookup returns CDR1 SQVTM and CDR2 ANQGSEA. Between the trimmed V and J ends, which lost 0 bases and 6 bases, there was a span of 11 bases. The DNA for the CDR3 is TGCAGCGTTGAAGATTCCGGGGTCGATGGCTACACCTTC. Protein product: CSVEDSGVDGYTF.

This clonotype was recorded a few times. This chain connects TRBV18 to TRBJ2-5; D gene uncertain. This CDR3 contains 12 residues. The V end lost 2 bases, the J end lost 4 bases, and 5 bases lay between the germline ends. Germline V gene data show CDR1 as KGHSH and CDR2 as LQKENI. The DNA for the CDR3 is TGTGCCAGCTCACCAAATCGAGAGACCCAGTACTTC. Amino acid sequence: CASSPNRETQYF.

This clonotype was picked up a small number of times. The genes are TRBV19 and TRBJ1-5, with D unclear. Trimming stripped 3 bases from V and 1 base from J, with 16 bases between. CDR3 length: 17 amino acids. The germline V gene has CDR1 LNHDA and CDR2 SQIVND (reference sequence). CDR3 bases: TGTGCCAGTAGTATGCTTCCACTTCTCGGAAGCAATCAGCCCCAGCATTTT. It translates to CASSMLPLLGSNQPQHF.

This clonotype has just a few counts. J is TRBJ1-2 and V is TRBV6-6; TRBD1 is a possible D gene (6 bases). The CDR3 totals 15 residues. Germline CDR1 MNHNY, CDR2 SVGAGI (reference sequence). The ends were cut back, 5 bases at V and 2 bases at J, with 15 bases in the middle. CDR3 region: CASSTRDTPNYGYTF. The CDR3 DNA is TGTGCCAGCAGTACGCGGGACACTCCAAACTATGGCTACACCTTC.